The rows below give T cell receptor beta chains drawn from one sample of a study of blood T cell repertoires in COVID-19. Assay used: immunoSEQ multiplex PCR; TCRdb lists only in-frame clones, some missing. The table records nearly 250,000 clones, more than 75% of them present only once. Sequencing was done on a sample of peripheral blood. These TCRs come from a woman aged 55-75 years who had recovered from COVID-19. Each CDR3 is given with its conserved first and last residue.

v_gene	j_gene	CDR3aa
TRBV6-1	TRBJ2-1	CASSEAGSNEQFF
TRBV3-1/TRBV3-2	TRBJ1-3	CASSPSRGNTIYF
TRBV7-2	TRBJ2-7	CASSLGAQNHEQYF
TRBV5-6	TRBJ2-5	CASSPDGGLAKQTQYF
TRBV10-3	TRBJ2-1	CAISVGQGAPNEQFF
TRBV18	TRBJ1-2	CASSPQRGAENGYTF
TRBV6-5	TRBJ1-1	CASSYYGTEAFF
TRBV5-4	TRBJ1-6	CASTPGGGSYNSPLHF
TRBV7-3	TRBJ2-1	CASSSSGGGYNEQFF
TRBV2	TRBJ1-1	CASRDDRGRWANTEAFF
TRBV11-2	TRBJ1-2	CASSLYEGFGYTF
TRBV18	TRBJ2-3	CASSPSGGRFDTQYF
TRBV3-1/TRBV3-2	TRBJ1-2	CASSQERSGRVGGYTF
TRBV6-1	TRBJ2-5	CASSDYSGGARETQYF
TRBV5-1	TRBJ2-5	CASSPADPGQETQYF
TRBV5-1	TRBJ1-6	CASSFGGSLGSNSPLHF
TRBV5-1	TRBJ1-3	CASSLVSFSSSGNTIYF
TRBV28	TRBJ2-1	CASSLRRGGYNEQFF
TRBV20-1	TRBJ2-3	CSASGAGANTDTQYF
TRBV4-3	TRBJ2-7	CASSQVRGPTPYEQYF
TRBV3-1/TRBV3-2	TRBJ2-1	CASSISGGHNEQFF
TRBV10-2	TRBJ2-7	CASSLQRGDYEQYF
TRBV7-9	TRBJ1-2	CASSPQSRGGYTF
TRBV3-1/TRBV3-2	TRBJ2-7	CASSQDNSDRGQYF
TRBV6-5	TRBJ2-7	CASRRQAAYEQYF
TRBV6-5	TRBJ1-5	CASGIRGTNNQPQHF
TRBV7-9	TRBJ1-2	CASSLGDNNYGYTF
TRBV9	TRBJ2-5	CASSVEGGDYQETQYF
TRBV18	TRBJ2-1	CASSPSLDSYNEQFF
TRBV7-3	TRBJ2-5	CASSQGNQETQYF
TRBV9	TRBJ2-2	CASSVDRNTGELFF
TRBV28	TRBJ1-5	CASTVSNQPQHF
TRBV6-5	TRBJ1-2	CASSTRTSDFYGYTF
TRBV28	TRBJ1-2	CASTGKINYGYTF
TRBV3-1/TRBV3-2	TRBJ1-1	CASSLYLMVGNHEAFF
TRBV7-2	TRBJ1-2	CASSDRTGGAHGYTF
TRBV6-2/TRBV6-3	TRBJ2-1	CASSQAGGTIRSSYNEQFF
TRBV2	TRBJ2-5	CASIFYQETQYF
TRBV28	TRBJ2-1	CAGSGTGEREQFF
TRBV7-3	TRBJ1-3	CASSLAGPTGNTIYF
TRBV2	TRBJ2-7	CASSARPEPYEQYF
TRBV5-1	TRBJ1-1	CASSSGTPNTEAFF
TRBV14	TRBJ2-3	CASSQGSGGVYDTQYF
TRBV7-8	TRBJ2-7	CASSLVRTPAVYEQYF
TRBV5-6	TRBJ1-4	CASSSTDRGVREKLFF
TRBV10-3	TRBJ2-5	CAISALAGGQETQYF
TRBV5-1	TRBJ2-4	CASSSNRELNIQYF
TRBV25-1	TRBJ2-7	CASSEFGRVKQYF
TRBV9	TRBJ2-2	CASSVSGGVTGELFF
TRBV4-2	TRBJ2-3	CASSHGTPSTDTQYF
TRBV18	TRBJ1-5	CASSQETGGNQPQHF
TRBV5-4	TRBJ1-2	CASSLWDRPYGGYTF